These T cell receptor beta chains were read from a single sample in a study of blood T cells in healthy people across ages. Via MiXCR, TCRdb re-called the 5' RACE reads, giving one row per CDR3 protein. The table records 550,000 to 700,000 distinct CDR3 sequences, 27% of them present only once. Sample: blood. The receptors come from a woman in her seventies in good health. CDR3s include the opening cysteine and the closing phenylalanine or tryptophan.

>TRBJ2-2|TRBV20-1
CSARDPSVKGLGELFF
>TRBJ2-7|TRBV7-2
CASSLASGSPYEQYF
>TRBJ1-4|TRBV18
CASSPRARGEKLFF
>TRBJ2-5|TRBV5-1
CASSWAGTQETQYF
>TRBJ1-2|TRBV7-2
CASNLRQGFENYGYTF
>TRBJ2-7|TRBV7-2
CASSSLWGPNRGEQYF
>TRBJ2-5|TRBV29-1
CSVGEGGETQYF
>TRBJ2-2|TRBV4-3
CASSQTDRGAGELFF
>TRBJ1-2|TRBV21-1
CASSKSRDLFLYGYTF
>TRBJ2-7|TRBV9
CASSALGSSYEQYF
>TRBJ1-4|TRBV4-1
CASSQEEARVLEKLFF
>TRBJ2-7|TRBV5-1
CASSSGQNNEQYF
>TRBJ1-4|TRBV29-1
CSVQGATTNEKLFF
>NA|TRBV6-2/TRBV6-3
CASSQSGSRETQYF
>TRBJ1-2|TRBV5-1
CASSVGQSYGYTF
>TRBJ2-7|TRBV7-2
CASSPTWEYEQYF
>TRBJ1-3|TRBV11-2
CASTLHRPSSGNTIYF
>TRBJ2-5|TRBV4-3
CASSQDLRRGPYQETQYF
>TRBJ1-1|TRBV29-1
CSARDRGRTEAFF
>TRBJ2-3|TRBV4-3
CASSRTWGGLTDTQYF
>TRBJ2-7|TRBV15
CATSRGTSGGAEQYF
>NA|TRBV12-3/TRBV12-4
CASSAQLAMTYEQYF
>TRBJ2-1|TRBV28
CASSFLAEGGRNEQFF
>TRBJ2-1|TRBV9
CASSATGSSYNEQFF
>TRBJ2-2|TRBV27
CASSFWGNAGELFF
>TRBJ2-5|TRBV20-1
CSASQGRETQYF
>TRBJ2-2|TRBV7-9
CASSLAVELFF
>TRBJ1-2|TRBV7-2
CASSDRTRGENGYTF
>TRBJ1-2|TRBV7-2
CASSLGRATNYGYTF
>TRBJ2-7|TRBV7-2
CASSSRTGSYEQYF
>TRBJ2-7|TRBV2
CASRVGHLTYEQYF
>TRBJ1-2|TRBV9
CASSAGGWVPDYGYTF
>TRBJ1-4|TRBV5-1
CASSDGSAVSQLFF
>TRBJ2-5|TRBV11-2
CASSTGQETQYF
>TRBJ2-6|TRBV6-2/TRBV6-3
CASSPSGTSGANVLTF
>TRBJ1-1|TRBV7-2
CVSSQQAESTEAFF
>TRBJ1-1|TRBV7-3
CASSLWMNTEAFF
>TRBJ1-6|TRBV5-1
CASSLNSRDSPLHF
>TRBJ1-2|TRBV19
CASSDNSDRGHTF
>TRBJ1-3|TRBV2
CASSGQGANTIYF
>TRBJ2-7|TRBV7-2
CASSLVAGPTYEQYF
>TRBJ2-5|TRBV11-3
CASSGGGGAQFF
>TRBJ2-3|TRBV6-5
CATTTGTGLTDTQYF
>TRBJ1-2|TRBV2
CASQQASYGYTF
>TRBJ1-4|TRBV4-3
CASSPKGAGNEKLFF
>TRBJ2-7|TRBV27
CASRLAGQGYEQYF
>TRBJ2-3|TRBV25-1
CASSDAGPSTDTQYF
>TRBJ2-5|TRBV20-1
CSAFRQSETQYF
>TRBJ2-3|TRBV7-2
CASSFIAADTQYF
>TRBJ1-6|TRBV7-2
CASSPGPSPLHF
>NA|TRBV5-1
CASSLAVGSQETQYF
>TRBJ1-1|TRBV7-8
CASSLLLTGQTEAFF
>TRBJ2-6|TRBV6-5
CASRKPGANVLTF
>TRBJ2-5|TRBV6-5
CATLRQGGETQYF
>TRBJ2-5|TRBV6-5
CASSSSGLSRTQYF
>TRBJ2-7|TRBV11-2
CASTLGPGRPEQYF
>NA|TRBV20-1
CSASRASGGNNAQFF
>TRBJ2-3|TRBV5-1
CASSLGTSGLTDTQYF
>TRBJ1-1|TRBV7-9
CASSPDRSPLEAFF